A single sample is the source of the 23 T cell receptor beta chains below, sequenced in a study of beta chain features in type 1 diabetes. The study's findings and limits: In every one of the four CD4+ subsets, TCRB CDR3s were moderately but significantly shorter in Type 1 diabetes patients.

Expressed TCRB transcripts were sequenced because the isolated RNA had all been reverse transcribed beforehand. TCRdb's table, derived via immunoSEQ multiplex PCR, lists solely in-frame clones and lacks some. The table shows 250,000 or so clones, with about a fifth occurring only once. These receptors' targets are unknown. Sequencing was carried out using naive CD4+ T cells from blood. The receptors come from a woman aged 40-49 years with type 1 diabetes.

There are a few counts of this clone. The V and J genes are TRBV28 and TRBJ2-7, with 7 bases aligning to TRBD1. The CDR3 sequence is 13 residues long. CDR1 and CDR2 from the germline V gene are MDHEN and SYDVKM. The V and J ends lost 10 bases and 2 bases, in that order; junction bases with no gene match: 8. The CDR3 loop reads CATSGQEPYEQYF. In DNA form, the CDR3 reads TGTGCCACCTCCGGACAGGAACCCTACGAGCAGTACTTC.

This clone was counted a few times. The V call is TRBV15, the J call TRBJ2-7; tentative D call: TRBD2 (6 bases). Looked up from germline, CDR1 is LNHNV and CDR2 is YYDKDF (reference sequence). The CDR3 loop spans 12 amino acids. V was clipped by 0 bases and J by 7 bases, with 7 bases between them. The CDR3 loop reads CATSRDRGEQYF. For the CDR3, the DNA is TGTGCCACCAGCAGAGATCGGGGGGAGCAGTACTTC.

V and J are TRBV5-1 and TRBJ2-1, with D possibly matching TRBD1 (5 bases). Trimming left V 4 bases short and J 4 bases short, with 18 bases between. Germline V lookup: CDR1 SGHRS, CDR2 YFSETQ. The CDR3 contains 16 residues. The CDR3 is CASSPVISGAYNEQFF. CDR3 nucleotides: TGCGCCAGCAGCCCGGTAATTTCTGGGGCTTACAATGAGCAGTTCTTC.

This clone was counted a few times. The J gene is TRBJ1-1, the V gene TRBV18, with unresolved D. This CDR3 has 15 amino acids. Germline V CDR1 and CDR2: KGHSH, LQKENI. The V end lost 3 bases, the J end lost 0 bases, and 11 bases lay between the germline ends. The CDR3 sequence is CASSPVAVMNTEAFF. The CDR3 nucleotides are TGTGCCAGCTCACCGGTGGCTGTTATGAACACTGAAGCTTTCTTT.

This clone was counted a few times. The V gene is TRBV30, the J gene TRBJ2-1, with D maybe TRBD1 (5 bases). CDR1 GTSNPN and CDR2 SVGIG come from the germline V gene (reference sequence). CDR3 length equals 13 residues. V was trimmed by 2 bases and J by 6 bases, leaving 11 bases between them. The CDR3: CAWSRQGPNEQFF. CDR3 nucleotides: TGTGCCTGGAGTCGGCAGGGTCCCAATGAGCAGTTCTTC.

The genes are TRBV5-1 and TRBJ1-5; a possible D gene is TRBD1 (6 bases). This CDR3 is 12 amino acids long. The germline CDR1 and CDR2 sequences are SGHRS and YFSETQ. Deletions cut 4 bases from V and 6 bases from J, with 8 bases between. The CDR3 DNA is TGCGCCAGCAGCGTGACAGGTCAGCCCCAGCATTTT. This encodes CASSVTGQPQHF.

There are a few counts of this clone. The CDR3 DNA sequence: TGTGCCAGCAGCTTGCGGGGCAGCGGGGTAAGGGACACTGAAGCTTTCTTT. It codes for CASSLRGSGVRDTEAFF. The genes are TRBV7-9 and TRBJ1-1; D is possibly TRBD1 (5 bases). CDR3 length: 17 residues. The germline V and J ends were trimmed by 3 bases and 3 bases, with 20 bases remaining between them. The germline V gene encodes CDR1 SEHNR and CDR2 FQNEAQ (reference sequence).

CDR3 protein: CASSLVVDSYEQYF. DNA of the CDR3: TGCGCCAGCAGCTTGGTGGTAGACTCCTACGAGCAGTACTTC. The chain recombines TRBV5-1 with TRBJ2-7; D unresolved. V shed 0 bases and J shed 0 bases, with 7 bases lying between them. The CDR3 is made up of 14 amino acids. From germline, CDR1 is SGHRS and CDR2 YFSETQ.

This clone has just a few counts. The gene calls are TRBV7-9 and TRBJ2-1; 8 bases map to TRBD2. Trimming at V came to 4 bases and at J to 0 bases, leaving 2 bases not matched to a gene. This CDR3 has 15 amino acids. CDR1 and CDR2 (germline): SEHNR, FQNEAQ (reference sequence). The DNA for the CDR3 is TGTGCCAGCAGCTCTACTAGCGGCTCCTACAATGAGCAGTTCTTC. Translation gives CASSSTSGSYNEQFF.

The CDR3 DNA follows: TGCGCCAGCAGCTATGACAGGGGGTATGAAGCTTTCTTT. Its translation: CASSYDRGYEAFF. The J gene is TRBJ1-1, the V gene TRBV5-1; 9 bases map to TRBD1. This CDR3 comprises 13 residues. The junction had 4 bases not matched to a gene; V was cut back by 3 bases and J by 7 bases. Germline CDR1 SGHRS, CDR2 YFSETQ.

A few counts support this clone. V is TRBV7-3 and J is TRBJ1-2; D is possibly TRBD1 (5 bases). Germline V CDR1 and CDR2: SGHTA, FQGTGA. The CDR3 runs 14 residues. V was clipped by 2 bases and J by 5 bases, with 12 bases between them. CDR3 residues: CASSLGPGRYGYTF. The CDR3 DNA reads as TGTGCCAGCAGCTTAGGCCCAGGGCGATATGGCTACACCTTC. Full variable domain (remainder filled in from reference TRBV7-3 and TRBJ1-2): GAGVSQTPSNKVTEKGKYVELRCDPISGHTALYWYRQSLGQGPEFLIYFQGTGAADDSGLPNDRFFAVRPEGSVSTLKIQRTERGDSAVYLCASSLGPGRYGYTFGSGTRLTVV.

V usage is TRBV11-2 and J usage is TRBJ2-5, with 8 bases matching TRBD1. Germline loops: CDR1 SGHAT, CDR2 FQNNGV. This CDR3 spans 14 amino acids. V dropped 5 bases and J dropped 5; count of bases not matched to a gene: 7. DNA for the CDR3: TGTGCCAGCAGCGCCACGGGACAGGTGGAGACCCAGTACTTC. As protein: CASSATGQVETQYF.

This chain joins TRBV2 and TRBJ1-6; 7 bases line up with TRBD1. The CDR3 contains 15 residues. Germline CDR1 reads SNHLY; CDR2 reads FYNNEI. Trimming cost V 6 bases and J 9 bases; bases outside gene matches: 11. Written as DNA, the CDR3 is TGTGCCAGCAGAGACAGGGAAGGGAAAGGTTCACCCCTCCACTTT. It yields the protein CASRDREGKGSPLHF.

The chain couples TRBV28 to TRBJ2-7; the D gene is possibly TRBD1 (6 bases). Trimming pared 5 bases from V and 3 bases from J, leaving 17 bases between. CDR1 is MDHEN and CDR2 is SYDVKM in the germline V gene. The CDR3 is 15 amino acids. CDR3 in amino acids: CASSLHSTGNYEQYF. In DNA form, the CDR3 reads TGTGCCAGCAGTCTTCATTCGACAGGTAACTACGAGCAGTACTTC.

The chain employs TRBV4-3 and TRBJ1-1, with D possibly TRBD1 on 5 matching bases. The V and J ends lost 4 bases and 5 bases respectively, with 17 bases between them. The CDR3 runs 15 residues. Germline V gene data show CDR1 as LGHNA and CDR2 as YSLEER. The DNA of the CDR3 is TGCGCCAGCAGCCTTGGGGCGGGGTTGAGGACTGAAGCTTTCTTT. Its protein product is CASSLGAGLRTEAFF.

CDR3 in DNA: TGTGCCAGCAGCCGGGACAGGGCGGATCAGCCCCAGCATTTT. Translating gives CASSRDRADQPQHF. V and J are TRBV5-4 and TRBJ1-5; 9 bases are a match to TRBD1. V shed 4 bases and J 5 bases; nucleotides not matched to a gene: 4. The CDR3 contains 14 residues. The V gene's germline CDR1 is SGHNT and CDR2 YYREEE (reference sequence).

The chain has TRBV29-1 and TRBJ2-1; D perhaps matches TRBD1 (5 bases). V was trimmed by 3 bases and J by 6 bases, leaving 12 bases between them. The CDR3 has 13 residues. CDR1 and CDR2 (germline): SQVTM, ANQGSEA. The CDR3 DNA reads TGCAGCGTTGATAAAAGGGGTGGCAATGAGCAGTTCTTC. It yields the protein CSVDKRGGNEQFF.

This clone has more than one count but fewer than ten. The CDR3 is CASSLGRNQPQHF. Here the CDR3 DNA reads TGTGCCAGCAGCCTAGGGAGGAATCAGCCCCAGCATTTT. The rearrangement uses TRBV7-2 and TRBJ1-5; D is undetermined. Per the germline V gene, CDR1 is SGHTA and CDR2 is FQGNSA. There are 13 residues in the CDR3. V lost 5 bases, J lost 4 bases, and 9 bases lay in between.

This clone was observed a few times. The V gene is TRBV4-3, the J gene TRBJ1-4; 9 nucleotides agree with TRBD1. From germline, CDR1 is LGHNA and CDR2 YSLEER. Trimming took 2 bases from V and 7 from J; bases not matched to a gene: 5. This CDR3 has 15 residues. The CDR3 protein is CASSQLGTGSEKLFF. Here the CDR3 DNA reads TGCGCCAGCAGCCAACTTGGGACAGGGAGTGAAAAACTGTTTTTT.

The chain links TRBV14 to TRBJ2-5; TRBD2 might be the D (5 bases). V gave up 0 bases and J gave up 5 bases, with 16 bases separating them. In germline, CDR1 is SGHDN, CDR2 FVKESK. The length of the CDR3 is 16 residues. The CDR3 nucleotides read TGTGCCAGCAGCCAAGATCTTGGAGCGGTTGGGGAGACCCAGTACTTC. As protein: CASSQDLGAVGETQYF.

This chain uses TRBV9 with TRBJ1-2; no reliable D call. The germline V gene encodes CDR1 SGDLS and CDR2 YYNGEE. This CDR3 is built from 12 residues. V lost 0 bases and J lost 8, with 8 bases in between. The CDR3 bases are TGTGCCAGCAGCGTAGATCGCGGGGGCTACACCTTC. Protein product: CASSVDRGGYTF.

The chain has TRBV5-1 and TRBJ2-5, with 10 bases identical to TRBD1. Germline CDR1 and CDR2: SGHRS and YFSETQ. The CDR3 is 16 residues long. The V and J ends lost 4 bases and 5 bases, in that order; junction bases with no gene match: 11. The CDR3 DNA reads as TGCGCCAGCAGCCACATAGGGGACAGGGGAGGCGAGACCCAGTACTTC. Its protein is CASSHIGDRGGETQYF.

The chain joins TRBV7-2 to TRBJ1-2; tentative D call: TRBD1 (6 bases). In germline, CDR1 is SGHTA, CDR2 FQGNSA. The ends were cut back, 3 bases at V and 4 bases at J, with 12 bases in the middle. The CDR3 contains 14 residues. The CDR3 DNA follows: TGTGCCAGCAGCTTCGACCCCAGGGGCTATGGCTACACCTTC. Its protein is CASSFDPRGYGYTF. Full variable domain (missing parts from reference TRBV7-2 and TRBJ1-2): GAGVSQSPSNKVTEKGKDVELRCDPISGHTALYWYRQSLGQGLEFLIYFQGNSAPDKSGLPSDRFSAERTGGSVSTLTIQRTQQEDSAVYLCASSFDPRGYGYTFGSGTRLTVV.